The source of this T cell receptor (beta chain) is a study of regulatory T cells in long-lasting Graves disease. Study findings and constraints: Persistent disease samples used TRBV28, TRBJ1-2 and TRBJ2-5 preferentially.

Combining iRepertoire HTBI primers with Arm-PCR of CDR3 regions, the authors built TCR beta libraries. TCRdb ran MiXCR on the multiplex PCR reads and lists one entry per CDR3 protein. This sample has almost 450,000 distinct CDR3 sequences, with roughly 15% found just once. In its sample, this clonotype was seen many times. Its antigen is unknown. Noted time point: newly diagnosed GD, antithyroid drugs for less than 3 months. The TCR library was prepared using RNA isolated from PBMCs. CDR3 length: 14 amino acids. Trimming cost V 2 bases and J 0 bases, with 8 bases left between them. Per the germline V gene, CDR1 is KGHSH and CDR2 is LQKENI. This same sample was also part of a study on T cells in Graves' hyperthyroidism and ophthalmopathy. That report adds: Reasons for excluding patients were uncontrolled infection, other autoimmune disease, pregnancy or lactation. Ophthalmopathy, as predicted by the model, came a median 6.5 months after the prediction.

V usage is TRBV18 and J usage is TRBJ2-7; D perhaps matches TRBD1 (5 bases). The sequences come from peripheral blood mononuclear cells (PBMCs), collected at new diagnosis, from a patient treated with antithyroid drugs. This receptor was obtained from a woman aged 25 to 39 with Graves disease. Written as DNA, the CDR3 is TGTGCCAGCTCACCAGGGGCGGCCTCCTACGAGCAGTACTTC. Translation gives CASSPGAASYEQYF.